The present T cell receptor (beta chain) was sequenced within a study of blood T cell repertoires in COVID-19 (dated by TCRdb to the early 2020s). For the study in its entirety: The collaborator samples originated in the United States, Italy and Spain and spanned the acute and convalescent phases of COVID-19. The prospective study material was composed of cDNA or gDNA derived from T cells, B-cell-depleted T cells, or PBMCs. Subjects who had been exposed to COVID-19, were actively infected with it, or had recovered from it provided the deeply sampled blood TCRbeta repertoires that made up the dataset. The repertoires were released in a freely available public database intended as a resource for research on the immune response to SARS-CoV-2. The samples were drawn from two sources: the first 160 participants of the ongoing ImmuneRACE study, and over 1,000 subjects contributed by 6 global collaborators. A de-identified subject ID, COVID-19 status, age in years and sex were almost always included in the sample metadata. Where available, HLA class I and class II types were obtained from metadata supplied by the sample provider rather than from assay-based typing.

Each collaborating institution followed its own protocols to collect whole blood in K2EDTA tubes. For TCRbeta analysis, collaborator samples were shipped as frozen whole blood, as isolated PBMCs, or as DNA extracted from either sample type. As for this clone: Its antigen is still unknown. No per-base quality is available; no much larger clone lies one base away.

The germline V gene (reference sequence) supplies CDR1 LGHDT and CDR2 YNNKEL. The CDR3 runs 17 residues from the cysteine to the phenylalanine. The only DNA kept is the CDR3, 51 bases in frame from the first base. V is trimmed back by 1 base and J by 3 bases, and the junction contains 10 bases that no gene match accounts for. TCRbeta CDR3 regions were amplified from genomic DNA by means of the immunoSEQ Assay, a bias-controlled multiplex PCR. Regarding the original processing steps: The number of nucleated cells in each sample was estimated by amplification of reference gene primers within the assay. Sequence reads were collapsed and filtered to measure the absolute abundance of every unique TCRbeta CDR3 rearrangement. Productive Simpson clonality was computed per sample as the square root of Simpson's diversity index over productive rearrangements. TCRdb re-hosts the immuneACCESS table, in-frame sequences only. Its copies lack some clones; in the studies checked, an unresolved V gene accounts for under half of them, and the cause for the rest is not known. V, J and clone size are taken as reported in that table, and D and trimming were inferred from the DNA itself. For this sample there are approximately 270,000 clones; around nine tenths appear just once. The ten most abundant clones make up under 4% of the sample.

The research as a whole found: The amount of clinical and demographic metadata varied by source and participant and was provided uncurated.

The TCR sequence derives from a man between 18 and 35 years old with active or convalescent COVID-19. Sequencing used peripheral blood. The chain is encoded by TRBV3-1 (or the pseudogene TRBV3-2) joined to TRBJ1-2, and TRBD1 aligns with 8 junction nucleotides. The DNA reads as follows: TGTGCCAGCAGCCAAGGAGGGCAGGGGGCGGGATACTATGGCTACACCTTC. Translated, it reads CASSQGGQGAGYYGYTF.